This paragraph covers one T cell receptor (beta chain) sequence. Its antigen is unknown. One entry per CDR3 protein results from TCRdb running MiXCR on the 5' RACE reads. The table shows about 53,000 distinct CDR3 sequences, with almost 25% occurring only once. Study-wide points: Tumor Treg TCRs overlapped most with tumor naive CD4+ cells.

CDR3 length: 14 amino acids. The V gene's germline CDR1 is MDHEN and CDR2 SYDVKM. The ends were cut back, 5 bases at V and 4 bases at J, with 14 bases in the middle. The TCR originated in a female donor with breast cancer. V is TRBV28 and J is TRBJ1-1; D not resolved. Sequencing input: tumor-infiltrating naive CD4+ T cells sorted from the breast tumor. Indicated subset: naive CD4+ T cells, CD4+CD45RA+CD25-. CDR3 nucleotides: TGTGCCAGCAGTCCCCCTCAATCGGGCACTGAAGCTTTCTTT. This sequence encodes CASSPPQSGTEAFF.